This T cell receptor (beta chain) was sequenced in a study of CD8 T cells in Susac syndrome. The V gene lost 6 bases and the J gene lost 1 base, with 10 bases spanning the gap. The length of the CDR3 is 15 residues. FACS enriched CD8+ TEMRA cells, while bulk CD8+ and CD4+ were negatively isolated. When the RNA was reverse transcribed, random hexamers were used with an input of about 0.5 to 1 ug. One entry per CDR3 protein, called by TCRdb with MiXCR from the immunoSEQ multiplex PCR reads. Altogether 120,000 or so distinct CDR3 sequences are present, around 94% being singletons, with the ten largest covering approximately 0.2%. This clonotype came up once.

The receptor comes from a human donor with Susac syndrome. The sequencing sample was made of CD8+ T cells from PBMCs. This chain connects TRBV12-3 or TRBV12-4 to TRBJ2-6; D gene unclear. The CDR3, as DNA: TGTGCCAGCAGCCCACTAATTTCTGGGGCCAACGTCCTGACTTTC. Translating it yields CASSPLISGANVLTF.